This T cell receptor (beta chain) was recorded in a study of shared clonotypes between healthy human individuals. General observations from the study: Only blood was sampled; tissue repertoires likely differ.

As concerns this clone: The antigen remains undetermined.

Some clones are missing from TCRdb's copy, which holds only in-frame ones; the method was immunoSEQ multiplex PCR. The profile shows over 2 million clones, 85% to 95% of them singletons. The germline gives CDR1 LNHDA, CDR2 SQIVND (reference sequence). The trim removed 6 bases at V and 7 bases at J, leaving 9 bases unmatched. This CDR3 has 15 amino acids. Input material: naive CD4+ T cells sorted from blood. Described subset: CD45RA+ positively selected. This sequence originates from a man younger than 30 in good health. This chain connects TRBV19 to TRBJ1-4, with 9 bases that match TRBD1. CDR3 in amino acids: CASRDTGGAIEKLFF. CDR3 bases: TGTGCCAGTAGAGATACAGGGGGCGCGATTGAAAAACTGTTTTTT.